These 27 T cell receptor beta chains came from one sample sequenced in a study of T cell changes during pregnancy in multiple sclerosis. The repertoire was sequenced with immunoSEQ multiplex PCR; TCRdb's copy has only in-frame clones and lacks some. Here the sample spans about 54,000 clones, 91% being singletons. The sample consisted of peripheral blood, taken after pregnancy. These receptors were obtained from a female donor in good health, enrolled as a control in a pregnancy study.

V usage is TRBV6-5 and J usage is TRBJ1-6; tentatively, D is TRBD1 (6 bases). V was shortened by 6 bases and J by 5 bases, with 14 bases between the two germline ends. CDR1 is MNHEY and CDR2 is SVGAGI in the germline V gene. The CDR3 covers 15 residues. The CDR3 nucleotides are TGTGCCAGCAGGGAGGCAGGGGCCCATAATTCACCCCTCCACTTT. It codes for CASREAGAHNSPLHF.

This rearrangement joins TRBV6-5 to TRBJ2-1, with TRBD1 as a possible D gene (6 bases). CDR3 length: 15 amino acids. Germline CDR1 MNHEY, CDR2 SVGAGI. V dropped 5 bases and J dropped 7 bases, with 18 bases sitting between them. The CDR3 is CASSRGDRSTNEQFF. CDR3 nucleotides: TGTGCCAGCAGTCGGGGCGACAGGTCTACAAATGAGCAGTTCTTC.

J is TRBJ1-1 and V is TRBV11-3, with 11 bases identical to TRBD1. V gave up 0 bases and J gave up 4 bases; unmatched junction bases: 7. Per the germline V gene, CDR1 is SGHNT and CDR2 is YENEEA. The CDR3 has 17 residues. The CDR3 protein is CASSLDGTGGRGTEAFF. The CDR3 DNA is TGTGCCAGCAGCTTAGATGGGACAGGGGGGAGAGGCACTGAAGCTTTCTTT.

This sequence joins TRBV7-2 and TRBJ1-3; TRBD1 aligns across 8 bases. J was trimmed by 0 bases and V by 3 bases; bases with no gene match: 4. CDR3 length: 16 residues. The germline gives CDR1 SGHTA, CDR2 FQGNSA. The CDR3 spells CASSFSGTGSGNTIYF. In nucleotides, the CDR3 is TGTGCCAGCAGCTTCTCGGGGACAGGCTCTGGAAACACCATATATTTT. Drawing the rest from reference TRBV7-2 and TRBJ1-3, the complete variable domain is GAGVSQSPSNKVTEKGKDVELRCDPISGHTALYWYRQSLGQGLEFLIYFQGNSAPDKSGLPSDRFSAERTGGSVSTLTIQRTQQEDSAVYLCASSFSGTGSGNTIYFGEGSWLTVV.

The chain combines TRBV18 with TRBJ2-7; the match to TRBD2 covers 7 bases. The CDR3 is 10 residues long. Germline V gene data show CDR1 as KGHSH and CDR2 as LQKENI. V lost 8 bases and J lost 5; bases outside the gene matches: 0. Here the CDR3 reads CASRGDEQYF. CDR3 DNA: TGTGCCAGCCGGGGGGACGAGCAGTACTTC.

V gene TRBV6-5 combines with J gene TRBJ2-2, with 8 bases identical to TRBD1. Germline-derived CDR1 and CDR2 are MNHEY and SVGAGI. The CDR3 runs 16 residues. The junction had 8 bases not matched to a gene; V was cut back by 4 bases and J by 4 bases. The CDR3 coding sequence is TGTGCCAGCAGTTTTCGGACAGGGCTTCCCACCGGGGAGCTGTTTTTT. Protein product: CASSFRTGLPTGELFF.

The CDR3: CASGGLDNEQFF. CDR3 in DNA: TGTGCCAGCGGGGGACTAGACAATGAGCAGTTCTTC. V usage is TRBV9 and J usage is TRBJ2-1; 8 nucleotides align to TRBD2. Germline V gene data show CDR1 as SGDLS and CDR2 as YYNGEE. With 7 bases clipped from V and 5 bases from J, the junction kept 2 bases outside the gene matches. The CDR3 totals 12 residues.

This rearrangement joins TRBV5-8 to TRBJ1-3, with a possible D match to TRBD1 (5 bases). The germline V and J ends were trimmed by 5 bases and 4 bases, with 10 bases remaining between them. The CDR3 has 13 residues. In germline, CDR1 is SGHTS, CDR2 YDEGEE. The DNA for the CDR3 is TGTGCCAGCAGTCAGGGAAGAGGAAACACCATATATTTT. It encodes CASSQGRGNTIYF. Combining the CDR3 with reference TRBV5-8 and TRBJ1-3 gives the whole variable domain EAGVTQSPTHLIKTRGQQATLRCSPISGHTSVYWYQQALGLGLQFLLWYDEGEERNRGNFPPRFSGRQFPNYSSELNVNALELEDSALYLCASSQGRGNTIYFGEGSWLTVV.

The chain couples TRBV19 to TRBJ1-2, with a possible D match to TRBD1 (6 bases). The CDR3 covers 13 residues. Germline CDR1 is LNHDA and CDR2 is SQIVND (reference sequence). The V end lost 3 bases, the J end lost 8 bases, and 13 bases lay between the germline ends. The CDR3 DNA reads TGTGCCAGTAGTATGGACAGTTCTTACGGCTACACCTTC. It is translated as CASSMDSSYGYTF.

This clone was observed a handful of times. The V and J genes are TRBV23-1 and TRBJ1-1, with no clear D. TRBV23-1 is sorted into the ORF group, with uncertain function. The CDR3 extends over 10 amino acids. V gave up 8 bases and J gave up 3 bases, with 4 bases separating them. The CDR3 spells CASRDTEAFF. The CDR3 DNA follows: TGCGCCAGCCGGGACACTGAAGCTTTCTTT.

The V gene is TRBV15, the J gene TRBJ1-1; a possible D gene is TRBD1 (6 bases). V was pared by 5 bases and J by 5 bases, with 18 bases between. The CDR3 loop spans 15 amino acids. Germline V gene lookup returns CDR1 LNHNV and CDR2 YYDKDF (reference sequence). CDR3 protein: CATSRRGGGPTEAFF. Written as DNA, the CDR3 is TGTGCCACCAGCCGTCGCGGGGGGGGGCCTACTGAAGCTTTCTTT.

This clone is a singleton in its sample. V is TRBV6-6 and J is TRBJ1-1, with D uncertain. CDR3 length: 13 amino acids. Germline V gene data show CDR1 as MNHNY and CDR2 as SVGAGI (reference sequence). V lost 0 bases, J lost 3 bases, and 5 bases lay in between. CDR3 nucleotide sequence: TGTGCCAGCAGTTACTCGAGCTACACTGAAGCTTTCTTT. The encoded protein is CASSYSSYTEAFF.

The chain recombines TRBV5-1 with TRBJ1-2; 8 positions agree with TRBD1. Per the germline V gene, CDR1 is SGHRS and CDR2 is YFSETQ. J gave up 7 bases and V 4 bases, and 12 bases lay outside the gene matches. The CDR3 extends over 15 amino acids. CDR3 residues: CASSASGGAGVGYTF. CDR3 bases: TGCGCCAGCAGCGCTTCAGGGGGCGCGGGGGTTGGCTACACCTTC.

The chain couples TRBV30 to TRBJ1-1; 7 nucleotides align to TRBD1. After removal of 5 bases from V and 4 bases from J, the junction contained 7 bases not matched to a gene. CDR3 length: 13 residues. In germline, CDR1 is GTSNPN, CDR2 SVGIG (reference sequence). CDR3 residues: CAWVDRAVTEAFF. Written as DNA, the CDR3 is TGTGCCTGGGTTGACAGGGCGGTCACTGAAGCTTTCTTT.

This clone appeared a single time. This chain joins TRBV25-1 and TRBJ2-7, with 13 bases matching TRBD2. The junction had 5 bases not matched to a gene; V was cut back by 2 bases and J by 4 bases. This CDR3 has 16 residues. Germline V gene data show CDR1 as MGHDK and CDR2 as SYGVNS. Here the CDR3 reads CASSEARTSGGYEQYF. The CDR3 DNA sequence: TGTGCCAGCAGTGAAGCCCGGACTAGCGGGGGTTACGAGCAGTACTTC.

The chain uses TRBV7-6 and TRBJ2-7; 7 positions agree with TRBD2. CDR3 length: 17 amino acids. Germline V gene data show CDR1 as SGHVS and CDR2 as FNYEAQ. Losses at the gene ends were 5 bases for V and 0 bases for J; bases not matched to a gene: 13. The DNA of the CDR3 is TGTGCCAGCAGCCCTCCCAGTGGCGGGGGAAGCTCCTACGAGCAGTACTTC. Amino acids: CASSPPSGGGSSYEQYF. The whole variable domain, filled in from reference TRBV7-6 and TRBJ2-7, reads GAGVSQSPRYKVTKRGQDVALRCDPISGHVSLYWYRQALGQGPEFLTYFNYEAQQDKSGLPNDRFSAERPEGSISTLTIQRTEQRDSAMYRCASSPPSGGGSSYEQYFGPGTRLTVT.

A note on this clone: One end of the junction fails to match germline, which may point to a read error. The chain couples TRBV25-1 to TRBJ1-6; D possibly corresponds to TRBD1 (5 bases). Germline V gene sequence: CDR1 MGHDK, CDR2 SYGVNS. The length of the CDR3 is 11 residues. Written as DNA, the CDR3 is TGTGCCAGCAGTGTGCGGGACGGGGACTCATTT. This gives the protein CASSVRDGDSF.

The chain links TRBV27 to TRBJ2-1, with D possibly being TRBD1 (6 bases). Looked up from germline, CDR1 is MNHEY and CDR2 is SMNVEV (reference sequence). The CDR3 extends over 13 amino acids. V was pared by 2 bases and J by 9 bases, with 11 bases between. This chain's CDR3 is CASSLKVDSEQFF. In DNA form, the CDR3 reads TGTGCCAGCAGTTTAAAGGTGGACAGTGAGCAGTTCTTC.

This chain links TRBV18 with TRBJ2-7; 10 nucleotides align to TRBD2. Germline CDR1 reads KGHSH; CDR2 reads LQKENI. The CDR3 is 19 amino acids. Trimming at V came to 3 bases and at J to 6 bases, leaving 20 bases not matched to a gene. The CDR3: CASSPQGLAGVGGSFEQYF. In nucleotides, the CDR3 is TGTGCCAGCTCACCCCAGGGGCTAGCGGGAGTCGGTGGGTCTTTCGAGCAGTACTTC.

This clone was observed once. The chain has TRBV5-1 and TRBJ2-1, with D hard to call. With 4 bases removed from V and 8 bases from J, the gap between germline ends came to 19 bases. This CDR3 has 15 residues. Germline CDR1 reads SGHRS; CDR2 reads YFSETQ. This CDR3 is CASSVPKKITDEQFF. Here the CDR3 DNA reads TGCGCCAGCAGCGTTCCTAAGAAAATCACCGATGAGCAGTTCTTC.

The rearrangement links TRBV5-6 to TRBJ2-7; 9 bases are a match to TRBD1. The germline V gene encodes CDR1 SGHDT and CDR2 YYEEEE. The CDR3 consists of 15 residues. The V gene end was trimmed by 2 bases and the J gene end by 8 bases; junction bases not matched to a gene: 11. CDR3 amino acids: CASSFIYGDRVKQYF. CDR3 nucleotide sequence: TGTGCCAGCAGCTTTATTTATGGGGACAGGGTTAAGCAGTACTTC.

The chain couples TRBV7-8 to TRBJ2-5; possible D gene TRBD1, 6 bases. This CDR3 comprises 15 residues. Germline values: CDR1 SGHVS, CDR2 FQNEAQ. V was trimmed by 5 bases and J by 4 bases, leaving 17 bases between them. Here the CDR3 DNA reads TGTGCCAGCAGCGGCCAGGGGCAAATTGGAGAGACCCAGTACTTC. Translation gives CASSGQGQIGETQYF.

There are a few counts of this clone. The V gene is TRBV28, the J gene TRBJ1-1, with no clear D. The CDR3 is made up of 11 amino acids. The V and J ends lost 5 bases and 7 bases respectively, with 8 bases between them. The germline V gene encodes CDR1 MDHEN and CDR2 SYDVKM. CDR3 residues: CASSISVEAFF. DNA for the CDR3: TGTGCCAGCAGTATAAGCGTTGAAGCTTTCTTT.

This clone occurred once. The rearrangement joins TRBV27 to TRBJ2-7; D gene uncertain. The V end was cut by 5 bases, the J end by 2 bases, with 10 bases between. This CDR3 comprises 13 residues. From germline, CDR1 is MNHEY and CDR2 SMNVEV (reference sequence). In nucleotides, the CDR3 is TGTGCCAGCAGTGCCCCCAGCGCCTACGAGCAGTACTTC. Translated, it gives CASSAPSAYEQYF.

The chain uses TRBV30 and TRBJ2-7; 7 nucleotides align to TRBD1. The CDR3 is made up of 14 amino acids. Germline V gene lookup returns CDR1 GTSNPN and CDR2 SVGIG (reference sequence). The junction had 10 bases not matched to a gene; V was cut back by 2 bases and J by 6 bases. The CDR3 spells CAWSWDSSTPEQYF. CDR3 coding DNA: TGTGCCTGGAGTTGGGACAGTTCTACTCCCGAGCAGTACTTC. Based on the CDR3 plus reference TRBV30 and TRBJ2-7, the full variable domain is SQTIHQWPATLVQPVGSPLSLECTVEGTSNPNLYWYRQAAGRGLQLLFYSVGIGQISSEVPQNLSASRPQDRQFILSSKKLLLSDSGFYLCAWSWDSSTPEQYFGPGTRLTVT.

The J gene is TRBJ1-5, the V gene TRBV27, with a possible D match to TRBD1 (6 bases). This CDR3 region has 15 residues. CDR1 is MNHEY and CDR2 is SMNVEV in the germline V gene (reference sequence). V dropped 4 bases and J dropped 2 bases, with 12 bases sitting between them. CDR3 in amino acids: CASSSAWTGNQPQHF. As DNA, the CDR3 is TGTGCCAGCAGTTCCGCCTGGACAGGCAATCAGCCCCAGCATTTT.

This chain uses TRBV5-1 with TRBJ2-2; 10 bases map to TRBD2. V dropped 0 bases and J dropped 4; count of bases not matched to a gene: 6. Germline assignment: CDR1 SGHRS and CDR2 YFSETQ. CDR3 length: 17 residues. This CDR3 is CASSLGLSGGRTGELFF. The CDR3 DNA reads as TGCGCCAGCAGCTTGGGTCTTAGCGGGGGGCGCACCGGGGAGCTGTTTTTT.